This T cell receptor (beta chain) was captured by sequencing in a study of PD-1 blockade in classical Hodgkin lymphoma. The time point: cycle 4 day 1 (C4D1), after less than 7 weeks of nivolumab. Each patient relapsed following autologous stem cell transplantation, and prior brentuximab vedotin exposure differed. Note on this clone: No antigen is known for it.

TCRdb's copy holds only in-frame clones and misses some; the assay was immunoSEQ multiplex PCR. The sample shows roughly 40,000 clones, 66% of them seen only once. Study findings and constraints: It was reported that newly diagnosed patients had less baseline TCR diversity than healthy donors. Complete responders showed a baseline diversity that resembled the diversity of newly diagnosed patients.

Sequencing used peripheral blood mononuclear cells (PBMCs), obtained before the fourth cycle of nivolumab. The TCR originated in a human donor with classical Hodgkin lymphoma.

The CDR3 coding sequence is TGTGCCAGCAGCCCAAGTGGGAGCACAGATACGCAGTATTTT. Protein product: CASSPSGSTDTQYF. This chain connects TRBV7-3 to TRBJ2-3; no clear D. CDR1 is SGHTA and CDR2 is FQGTGA in the germline V gene. The CDR3 is 14 amino acids. Trimming pared 5 bases from V and 0 bases from J, leaving 9 bases between.